This T cell receptor (beta chain) was recorded in a study of cytotoxic CD8 clonotypes in ibrutinib-treated CLL. TCRdb keeps only in-frame clones here, not all; method: immunoSEQ multiplex PCR. This table has tens of thousands of clones, approximately 57% appearing once. This clone came up a few times. The sequence was obtained from a human donor with chronic lymphocytic leukemia. Sequences were derived from PBMCs, sampled after 12 months of ibrutinib treatment.

CDR3 loop: CASSLIRGTGELFF. In DNA form, the CDR3 reads TGTGCCAGCAGCTTGATAAGGGGCACCGGGGAGCTGTTTTTT. The chain uses TRBV5-4 and TRBJ2-2; tentative D call: TRBD1 (5 bases). Trimming stripped 1 base from V and 4 bases from J, with 8 bases between. This CDR3 has 14 amino acids. Germline V gene lookup returns CDR1 SGHNT and CDR2 YYREEE (reference sequence).